Each of the 27 T cell receptor beta chains below was sequenced from the same sample in a study of cytomegalovirus exposure and HLA in healthy donors. Here immunoSEQ multiplex PCR was the method, and the copy in TCRdb shows in-frame clones only, minus some. The sample shows about 170,000 clones, about 83% of them seen only once. Material for sequencing was PBMCs. These receptors were taken from a woman under 40 in good health and CMV-seronegative.

The chain has TRBV7-9 and TRBJ1-2, with D hard to call. The germline V gene has CDR1 SEHNR and CDR2 FQNEAQ (reference sequence). V lost 2 bases to trimming and J lost 8 bases, with 15 bases between them. This CDR3 is 14 amino acids long. CDR3 sequence: CASSLTSVVEGYTF. DNA for the CDR3: TGTGCCAGCAGCTTAACCTCGGTAGTAGAGGGCTACACCTTC.

This rearrangement joins TRBV11-2 to TRBJ1-2; D is unclear. V lost 5 bases and J 4 bases, leaving 17 bases between the germline ends. CDR1 SGHAT and CDR2 FQNNGV come from the germline V gene. The CDR3 is made up of 15 amino acids. CDR3 in DNA: TGTGCCAGCAGCCCTAACGCCCCCCGGGGCTATGGCTACACCTTC. Amino acid sequence: CASSPNAPRGYGYTF. Combining the CDR3 with reference TRBV11-2 and TRBJ1-2 gives the whole variable domain EAGVAQSPRYKIIEKRQSVAFWCNPISGHATLYWYQQILGQGPKLLIQFQNNGVVDDSQLPKDRFSAERLKGVDSTLKIQPAKLEDSAVYLCASSPNAPRGYGYTFGSGTRLTVV.

Concerning this clone itself: Germline and junction disagree at one end, which may indicate a read error. This chain's CDR3 is CASSPGTGLETQYF. DNA for the CDR3: TGTGCTAGCAGCCCGGGGACAGGGCTAGAGACCCAGTACTTC. J is TRBJ2-5 and V is TRBV7-7, with 9 bases identical to TRBD1. This CDR3 is built from 14 residues. Germline CDR1 SSHAT, CDR2 FNYEAQ (reference sequence).

The rearrangement joins TRBV30 to TRBJ1-1; 7 nucleotides agree with TRBD1. V lost 2 bases, J lost 0 bases, and 3 bases stayed unmatched. Germline-derived CDR1 and CDR2 are GTSNPN and SVGIG (reference sequence). This CDR3 has 14 amino acids. This CDR3 reads CAWSQDRLNTEAFF. The DNA of the CDR3 is TGTGCCTGGAGTCAGGACAGGTTGAACACTGAAGCTTTCTTT. Variable domain in full (rest from reference TRBV30 and TRBJ1-1): SQTIHQWPATLVQPVGSPLSLECTVEGTSNPNLYWYRQAAGRGLQLLFYSVGIGQISSEVPQNLSASRPQDRQFILSSKKLLLSDSGFYLCAWSQDRLNTEAFFGQGTRLTVV.

The gene calls are TRBV7-6 and TRBJ2-5; D might be TRBD2 (5 bases). Trimming stripped 2 bases from V and 5 bases from J, with 15 bases between. Germline V lookup: CDR1 SGHVS, CDR2 FNYEAQ. This CDR3 spans 15 amino acids. The CDR3 nucleotides are TGTGCCAGCAGCTTACTGGACTCGAGGCAGGAGACCCAGTACTTC. It is translated as CASSLLDSRQETQYF.

The V gene is TRBV5-8, the J gene TRBJ2-5; D may be TRBD2 (6 bases). Trimming took 3 bases from V and 4 from J, leaving 16 bases between them. The CDR3 consists of 15 residues. From germline, CDR1 is SGHTS and CDR2 YDEGEE. The CDR3 region is CASSSTRRGSETQYF. The CDR3 bases are TGTGCCAGCAGCTCGACTAGACGTGGATCAGAGACCCAGTACTTC.

This clone was seen just once. The chain has TRBV18 and TRBJ2-1; 10 bases are shared with TRBD2. The CDR3 contains 17 residues. Trimming at V came to 0 bases and at J to 8 bases, leaving 10 bases not matched to a gene. From germline, CDR1 is KGHSH and CDR2 LQKENI. CDR3 amino acids: CASSPPLSGGALDEQFF. CDR3 nucleotide sequence: TGTGCCAGCTCACCACCTCTGAGCGGGGGGGCCCTGGATGAGCAGTTCTTC.

The CDR3 loop reads CASRRQGATGELFF. CDR3 sequence (DNA): TGCGCCAGCAGACGGCAGGGGGCAACCGGGGAGCTGTTTTTT. The rearrangement joins TRBV5-1 to TRBJ2-2; TRBD1 matches 8 bases. The ends lost 5 bases at V and 5 bases at J; junction bases unmatched: 5. The CDR3 sequence is 14 residues long. Germline CDR1 is SGHRS and CDR2 is YFSETQ.

Regarding this clone: This may arise from a read error, as a much more abundant clone is one base away. The rearrangement uses TRBV10-2 and TRBJ2-7; 12 nucleotides line up with TRBD2. The CDR3 extends over 15 amino acids. Germline V gene sequence: CDR1 WSHSY, CDR2 SAAADI. Trimming at V came to 0 bases and at J to 3 bases, leaving 0 bases not matched to a gene. CDR3 amino acids: CASSESTSGGYEQYF. The CDR3 DNA sequence: TGCGCCAGCAGTGAGTCGACTAGCGGGGGCTACGAGCAGTACTTC.

The chain joins TRBV5-6 to TRBJ2-7; 7 bases line up with TRBD1. CDR3 size: 16 residues. From germline, CDR1 is SGHDT and CDR2 YYEEEE. Trimming cost V 4 bases and J 0 bases; bases outside gene matches: 10. Written as DNA, the CDR3 is TGTGCCAGCAGCGAACAGGGGATGAGAAGCTCCTACGAGCAGTACTTC. It is translated as CASSEQGMRSSYEQYF.

This clone was counted between two and nine times. This chain uses TRBV7-2 with TRBJ1-2, with a tentative D call TRBD1 (5 bases). From germline, CDR1 is SGHTA and CDR2 FQGNSA. The CDR3 runs 15 residues. The V and J ends lost 5 bases and 2 bases respectively, with 15 bases between them. The CDR3 region has the DNA TGTGCCAGCAGCCGCCAGGCGGGGGTCAACTATGGCTACACCTTC. Residues: CASSRQAGVNYGYTF.

The chain has TRBV9 and TRBJ2-1, with 8 bases that match TRBD1. CDR1 is SGDLS, CDR2 YYNGEE, per germline. The CDR3 has 15 amino acids. After removal of 5 bases from V and 0 bases from J, the junction contained 4 bases not matched to a gene. The DNA of the CDR3 is TGTGCCAGCAGTCCGGACAGGGCCTCCTACAATGAGCAGTTCTTC. Translating gives CASSPDRASYNEQFF. The variable domain in full, with the rest retrieved from reference TRBV9 and TRBJ2-1, is DSGVTQTPKHLITATGQRVTLRCSPRSGDLSVYWYQQSLDQGLQFLIQYYNGEERAKGNILERFSAQQFPDLHSELNLSSLELGDSALYFCASSPDRASYNEQFFGPGTRLTVL.

This clone appeared a single time. This CDR3 is CASSTTLTGRTDTQYF. The CDR3 nucleotides are TGCGCCAGCAGCACGACGCTGACAGGCCGCACAGATACGCAGTATTTT. V gene TRBV5-1 combines with J gene TRBJ2-3; TRBD1 is a possible D gene (6 bases). This CDR3 is built from 16 residues. The V gene lost 4 bases and the J gene lost 1 base, with 16 bases spanning the gap. Germline CDR1 is SGHRS and CDR2 is YFSETQ.

The chain recombines TRBV6-5 with TRBJ2-2; TRBD1 aligns across 8 bases. The CDR3 length is 14 residues. V lost 7 bases, J lost 5 bases, and 6 bases stayed unmatched. The germline V gene encodes CDR1 MNHEY and CDR2 SVGAGI. Written as DNA, the CDR3 is TGTGCCAGCAAAGGGACAGGCCGAACCGGGGAGCTGTTTTTT. Amino acid sequence: CASKGTGRTGELFF.

The chain employs TRBV6-1 and TRBJ1-1; perhaps TRBD1 as D (5 bases). The V gene lost 0 bases and the J gene lost 4 bases, with 15 bases spanning the gap. Germline CDR1 MNHNS, CDR2 SASEGT. The CDR3 totals 16 residues. CDR3 nucleotides: TGTGCCAGCAGTGAAGCGACCAGGGTGTGGTTCACTGAAGCTTTCTTT. Translation gives CASSEATRVWFTEAFF.

The rearrangement joins TRBV2 to TRBJ2-3, with 10 bases lining up with TRBD2. V lost 10 bases to trimming and J lost 2 bases; unmatched junction nucleotides: 9. This CDR3 spans 15 amino acids. Germline values: CDR1 SNHLY, CDR2 FYNNEI. The CDR3 spells CAITTGTSDTDTQYF. In DNA, the CDR3 is TGTGCCATCACTACCGGGACTAGCGACACAGATACGCAGTATTTT.

The CDR3 spells CASSEGTGVGYTF. The CDR3 nucleotides read TGTGCCAGCAGTGAGGGGACAGGGGTCGGCTACACCTTC. The chain links TRBV6-1 to TRBJ1-2; 10 nucleotides line up with TRBD1. The germline V gene encodes CDR1 MNHNS and CDR2 SASEGT. This CDR3 has 13 amino acids. V dropped 3 bases and J dropped 8; count of bases not matched to a gene: 3.

This chain connects TRBV5-1 to TRBJ2-3; the match to TRBD1 covers 7 bases. This CDR3 contains 17 residues. The trim removed 2 bases at V and 2 bases at J, leaving 11 bases unmatched. Germline loops: CDR1 SGHRS, CDR2 YFSETQ. DNA of the CDR3: TGCGCCAGCAGCTTAGGTTATGGACAGGATTACACAGATACGCAGTATTTT. This sequence encodes CASSLGYGQDYTDTQYF. Using reference TRBV5-1 and TRBJ2-3 for the parts outside the CDR3, the full variable domain is KAGVTQTPRYLIKTRGQQVTLSCSPISGHRSVSWYQQTPGQGLQFLFEYFSETQRNKGNFPGRFSGRQFSNSRSEMNVSTLELGDSALYLCASSLGYGQDYTDTQYFGPGTRLTVL.

This rearrangement joins TRBV19 to TRBJ1-5; TRBD1 might be the D (6 bases). The ends were cut back, 7 bases at V and 0 bases at J, with 13 bases in the middle. This CDR3 region has 15 residues. The V gene's germline CDR1 is LNHDA and CDR2 SQIVND (reference sequence). The CDR3 DNA reads as TGTGCCAGTACGGAAGCCAGGGGTAGCAATCAGCCCCAGCATTTT. Protein: CASTEARGSNQPQHF. Complete variable domain (other parts from reference TRBV19 and TRBJ1-5): DGGITQSPKYLFRKEGQNVTLSCEQNLNHDAMYWYRQDPGQGLRLIYYSQIVNDFQKGDIAEGYSVSREKKESFPLTVTSAQKNPTAFYLCASTEARGSNQPQHFGDGTRLSIL.

The chain has TRBV15 and TRBJ2-1; TRBD2 is a possible D gene (6 bases). The CDR3 totals 13 residues. V lost 9 bases and J 3 bases, leaving 12 bases between the germline ends. In germline, CDR1 is LNHNV, CDR2 YYDKDF (reference sequence). CDR3 loop: CATESGLYNEQFF. The CDR3 nucleotides are TGTGCCACAGAGTCGGGACTCTACAATGAGCAGTTCTTC.

The count of this clone is one. V gene TRBV23-1 combines with J gene TRBJ1-2; TRBD1 matches 8 bases. TRBV23-1 is annotated as an ORF whose role is uncertain. The V and J ends lost 0 bases and 6 bases, in that order; junction bases with no gene match: 18. The CDR3 consists of 19 residues. The CDR3: CASSQSTLGQALKSNGYTF. In DNA form, the CDR3 reads TGCGCCAGCAGTCAATCGACGCTGGGACAGGCTTTGAAATCCAATGGCTACACCTTC.

The genes are TRBV4-1 and TRBJ1-6, with 9 nucleotides matching TRBD1. Germline CDR1 MGHRA, CDR2 YSYEKL. The CDR3 is 16 amino acids. Trimming took 5 bases from V and 6 from J; bases not matched to a gene: 8. The CDR3 reads CASSSAGTGINSPLHF. CDR3 coding DNA: TGCGCCAGCAGCTCGGCCGGGACAGGGATTAATTCACCCCTCCACTTT.

This chain connects TRBV19 to TRBJ1-5, with TRBD1 matching over 8 bases. Per germline, CDR1 LNHDA and CDR2 SQIVND (reference sequence). The CDR3 contains 14 residues. Losses at the gene ends were 7 bases for V and 2 bases for J; bases not matched to a gene: 4. The CDR3 here is CASTVTGGNQPQHF. The CDR3 nucleotides read TGTGCCAGTACAGTGACAGGGGGCAATCAGCCCCAGCATTTT. Filled out from reference TRBV19 and TRBJ1-5, the complete variable domain reads DGGITQSPKYLFRKEGQNVTLSCEQNLNHDAMYWYRQDPGQGLRLIYYSQIVNDFQKGDIAEGYSVSREKKESFPLTVTSAQKNPTAFYLCASTVTGGNQPQHFGDGTRLSIL.

This clone showed up just a few times. The V call is TRBV7-2, the J call TRBJ2-5, with a possible D match to TRBD2 (7 bases). Germline lookup yields CDR1 SGHTA and CDR2 FQGNSA. The CDR3 runs to 15 residues. V lost 1 base, J lost 5 bases, and 14 bases lay in between. CDR3 nucleotide sequence: TGTGCCAGCAGCTTAGGACCGGGGGGCCGGGAGACCCAGTACTTC. It translates to CASSLGPGGRETQYF. Using reference TRBV7-2 and TRBJ2-5 for the parts outside the CDR3, the full variable domain is GAGVSQSPSNKVTEKGKDVELRCDPISGHTALYWYRQSLGQGLEFLIYFQGNSAPDKSGLPSDRFSAERTGGSVSTLTIQRTQQEDSAVYLCASSLGPGGRETQYFGPGTRLLVL.

This chain connects TRBV19 to TRBJ1-2; TRBD1 might be the D (5 bases). CDR1 is LNHDA and CDR2 is SQIVND in the germline V gene (reference sequence). The CDR3 is 14 amino acids. The V gene lost 1 base and the J gene lost 0 bases, with 6 bases spanning the gap. Written as DNA, the CDR3 is TGTGCCAGTAGTATAGCAGGGACTAACTATGGCTACACCTTC. It yields the protein CASSIAGTNYGYTF. Drawing the rest from reference TRBV19 and TRBJ1-2, the complete variable domain is DGGITQSPKYLFRKEGQNVTLSCEQNLNHDAMYWYRQDPGQGLRLIYYSQIVNDFQKGDIAEGYSVSREKKESFPLTVTSAQKNPTAFYLCASSIAGTNYGYTFGSGTRLTVV.

This chain uses TRBV15 with TRBJ2-2; 11 positions match TRBD1. Trimming removed 0 bases from V and 5 bases from J; junction bases left unmatched: 11. CDR3 length: 19 amino acids. Germline V gives CDR1 LNHNV, CDR2 YYDKDF (reference sequence). The CDR3 protein is CATSRELGGQGAGTGELFF. The DNA for the CDR3 is TGTGCCACCAGCAGAGAACTGGGAGGACAGGGGGCAGGTACCGGGGAGCTGTTTTTT.

The rearrangement uses TRBV5-1 and TRBJ2-5; 7 bases are a match to TRBD2. CDR3 length: 13 amino acids. Germline V gene lookup returns CDR1 SGHRS and CDR2 YFSETQ. V shed 0 bases and J 4 bases; nucleotides not matched to a gene: 0. The DNA of the CDR3 is TGCGCCAGCAGCTTGGCGGGGGGAGAGACCCAGTACTTC. Translated: CASSLAGGETQYF.